This TCR beta chain was observed in a study of T cell repertoires in cytomegalovirus infection. TCRdb redid the calling of the reads with MiXCR, one entry per CDR3 protein. The sample lists about 680,000 distinct CDR3 sequences, roughly a quarter occurring once. To note about this clonotype: As yet, its antigen is unknown.

Study findings and constraints: There were HLA-C-restricted CMV-specific TCR beta clonotypes dominating the ex vivo response. Totalled public TCR beta family frequency picked out people who carried CMV plus the relevant HLA.

The CDR3 has 15 amino acids. V was pared by 6 bases and J by 1 base, with 15 bases between. Germline CDR1 MDHEN, CDR2 SYDVKM. This receptor was identified in a human donor in good health (CMV status not recorded). Some clones in this sample may be carry-over from other donors' samples. Material: CD8+ T cells from PBMCs. The genes are TRBV28 and TRBJ1-1; D possibly corresponds to TRBD1 (6 bases). The CDR3 bases are TGTGCCAGCAGGGGGGTTTTGACAGGGAACACTGAAGCTTTCTTT. Translated, it gives CASRGVLTGNTEAFF.